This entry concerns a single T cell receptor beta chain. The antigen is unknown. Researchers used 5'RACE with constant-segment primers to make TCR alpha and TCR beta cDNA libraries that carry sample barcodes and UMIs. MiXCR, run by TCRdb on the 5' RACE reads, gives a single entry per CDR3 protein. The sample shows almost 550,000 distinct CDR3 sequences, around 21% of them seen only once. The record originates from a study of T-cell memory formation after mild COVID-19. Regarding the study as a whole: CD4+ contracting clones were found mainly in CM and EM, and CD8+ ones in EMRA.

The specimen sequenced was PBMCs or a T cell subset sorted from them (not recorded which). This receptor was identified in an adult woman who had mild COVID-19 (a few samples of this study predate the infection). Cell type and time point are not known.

The CDR3 DNA follows: TGTGCCAGCAGTGGACCGGGACTAGTGACCGGGGAGCTGTTTTTT. Protein: CASSGPGLVTGELFF. The chain uses TRBV12-3 or TRBV12-4 and TRBJ2-2; 8 nucleotides line up with TRBD2. The CDR3 length is 15 residues. V lost 5 bases and J lost 5; bases outside the gene matches: 7.